The present T cell receptor beta chain was sequenced within a study of cytomegalovirus exposure and HLA in healthy donors. Method: immunoSEQ multiplex PCR; TCRdb's copy keeps in-frame clones and lacks some. The table lists 280,000 or so clones, 88% of them singletons. J gave up 6 bases and V 9 bases, and 8 bases lay outside the gene matches. Looked up from germline, CDR1 is WSHSY and CDR2 is SAAADI. CDR3 length equals 14 residues. The chain links TRBV10-2 to TRBJ2-1, with 10 bases that match TRBD2. The TCR comes from a young woman in good health and CMV-seronegative. The sequenced sample was PBMCs. In DNA, the CDR3 is TGCGCCAGTCGCCAAGGGACTAGCGTCAATGAGCAGTTCTTC. This gives the protein CASRQGTSVNEQFF.